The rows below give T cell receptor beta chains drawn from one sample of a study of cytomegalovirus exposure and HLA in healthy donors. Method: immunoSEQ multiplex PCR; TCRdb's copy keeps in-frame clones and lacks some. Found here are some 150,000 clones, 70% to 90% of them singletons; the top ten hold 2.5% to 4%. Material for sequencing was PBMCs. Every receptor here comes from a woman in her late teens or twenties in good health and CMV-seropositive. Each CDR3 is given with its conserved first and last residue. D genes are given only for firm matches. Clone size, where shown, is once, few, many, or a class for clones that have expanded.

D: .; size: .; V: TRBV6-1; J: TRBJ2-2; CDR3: CASSVAAGNTGELFF; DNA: TGTGCCAGCAGTGTCGCAGCAGGGAACACCGGGGAGCTGTTTTTT
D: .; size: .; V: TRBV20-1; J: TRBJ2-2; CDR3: CSARGQGELFF; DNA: TGCAGTGCCAGGGGTCAGGGGGAGCTGTTTTTT
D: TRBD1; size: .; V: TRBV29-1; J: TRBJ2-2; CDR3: CSVGQGEAGELFF; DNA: TGCAGCGTAGGACAGGGGGAGGCCGGGGAGCTGTTTTTT
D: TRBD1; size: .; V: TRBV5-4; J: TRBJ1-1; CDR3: CASSPGQGTGLNTEAFF; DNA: TGTGCCAGCAGCCCTGGACAGGGGACGGGCCTTAACACTGAAGCTTTCTTT
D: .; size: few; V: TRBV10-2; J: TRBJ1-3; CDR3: CASSESYRDVGTF; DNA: TGCGCCAGCAGTGAGTCTTACAGGGATGTTGGAACTTTT
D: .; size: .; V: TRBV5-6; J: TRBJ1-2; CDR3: CASSRPGGGPGYTF; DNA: TGTGCCAGCAGCCGCCCCGGGGGAGGGCCAGGCTACACCTTC
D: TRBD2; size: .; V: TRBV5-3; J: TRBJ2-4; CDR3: CARRRREGRTTKNIQYF; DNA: TGTGCCAGAAGGCGCAGGGAGGGGCGGACGACCAAAAACATTCAGTACTTC
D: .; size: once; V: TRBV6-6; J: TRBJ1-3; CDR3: CASRPAGVGNTIYF; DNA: TGTGCCAGCAGACCCGCCGGGGTTGGAAACACCATATATTTT
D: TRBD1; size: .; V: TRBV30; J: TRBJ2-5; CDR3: CAWTSLGTGGGKTQYF; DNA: TGTGCCTGGACATCCCTGGGCACAGGGGGCGGAAAGACCCAGTACTTC
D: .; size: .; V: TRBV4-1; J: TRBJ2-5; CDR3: CASSQGERRETQYF; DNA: TGCGCCAGCAGCCAAGGCGAGCGGCGAGAGACCCAGTACTTC
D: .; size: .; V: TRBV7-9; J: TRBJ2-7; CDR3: CASSLGATKQVVWAYEQYF; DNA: TGTGCCAGCAGCTTAGGGGCAACCAAGCAGGTAGTCTGGGCCTACGAGCAGTACTTC
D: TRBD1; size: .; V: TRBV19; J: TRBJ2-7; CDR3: CASSRDRTYVEQYF; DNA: TGTGCCAGTAGCAGGGACAGGACCTACGTGGAGCAGTACTTC
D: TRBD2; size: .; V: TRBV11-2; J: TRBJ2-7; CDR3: CASSKLAGAPYEQYF; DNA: TGTGCCAGCAGCAAACTAGCGGGAGCGCCCTACGAGCAGTACTTC
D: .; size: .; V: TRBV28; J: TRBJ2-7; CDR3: CASSPPGVGYEQYF; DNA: TGTGCCAGCAGTCCCCCCGGGGTAGGCTACGAGCAGTACTTC